These 17 T cell receptor beta chains came from one sample sequenced in a study of beta chain features in type 1 diabetes (dated by TCRdb to 2016 to 2019). The library was built by means of the immunoSEQ multiplex PCR assay. All of the isolated RNA was reverse transcribed with the High Capacity cDNA Reverse Transcription Kit, so expressed TCRB transcripts were sequenced. This immuneACCESS table, as held by TCRdb, lists in-frame sequences with V and J called but not all clones. Of the missing ones, under half trace to an unresolved V gene in checked studies; the others have no known cause. The sample data list some 180,000 clones, and less than 15% of these were observed just once. The ten largest account for 0.5% to 0.75% of the sample. The material sequenced was central memory CD4+ T cells from blood. The source is a woman aged 18-29 years in good health.

This clone was found a few times. The chain has TRBV2 and TRBJ1-1; the D gene is possibly TRBD1 (5 bases). This CDR3 is 14 amino acids long. CDR1 is SNHLY and CDR2 is FYNNEI in the germline V gene. Trimming cost V 6 bases and J 4 bases, with 15 bases left between them. DNA of the CDR3: TGTGCCAGCAGCGGGGGGAGGGGCAGCACTGAAGCTTTCTTT. Its protein product is CASSGGRGSTEAFF.

The rearrangement joins TRBV7-9 to TRBJ2-5, with 9 bases that match TRBD1. V was pared by 4 bases and J by 11 bases, with 14 bases of the junction left unmatched. The CDR3 runs 15 residues. Germline lookup yields CDR1 SEHNR and CDR2 FQNEAQ (reference sequence). The CDR3 nucleotides are TGTGCCAGCAGCTCCCGGGACAGGGAGTCGGGGGAGCAGTACTTC. This translates into CASSSRDRESGEQYF.

The chain carries TRBV28 and TRBJ1-5; 7 nucleotides match TRBD1. Germline assignment: CDR1 MDHEN and CDR2 SYDVKM. This CDR3 is 13 amino acids long. J was trimmed by 4 bases and V by 8 bases; bases with no gene match: 5. CDR3 in DNA: TGTGCCAGCGTAGGGACAGCGAATCAGCCCCAGCATTTT. Translation: CASVGTANQPQHF.

This clone was seen a handful of times. V and J are TRBV30 and TRBJ2-5; D gene unclear. This CDR3 has 11 amino acids. Germline-derived CDR1 and CDR2 are GTSNPN and SVGIG (reference sequence). Trimming pared 2 bases from V and 5 bases from J, leaving 6 bases between. The CDR3 DNA follows: TGTGCCTGGAGTTCACTTGAGACCCAGTACTTC. Encoded protein: CAWSSLETQYF. Combining the CDR3 with reference TRBV30 and TRBJ2-5 gives the whole variable domain SQTIHQWPATLVQPVGSPLSLECTVEGTSNPNLYWYRQAAGRGLQLLFYSVGIGQISSEVPQNLSASRPQDRQFILSSKKLLLSDSGFYLCAWSSLETQYFGPGTRLLVL.

The chain carries TRBV11-2 and TRBJ1-1; TRBD1 might be the D (6 bases). Germline V lookup: CDR1 SGHAT, CDR2 FQNNGV. Trimming removed 5 bases at V and 0 bases at J, with 10 bases between. The CDR3 runs to 14 residues. The CDR3, as DNA: TGTGCCAGCAGCCCAGGGGTAGTGAACACTGAAGCTTTCTTT. This gives the protein CASSPGVVNTEAFF.

The V call is TRBV19, the J call TRBJ1-5; 8 bases agree with TRBD1. CDR1 is LNHDA, CDR2 SQIVND, per germline (reference sequence). This CDR3 comprises 14 residues. V dropped 1 base and J dropped 7; count of bases not matched to a gene: 3. In DNA form, the CDR3 reads TGTGCCAGTAGTATAGCGGACAGGGAACAGCCCCAGCATTTT. Translating gives CASSIADREQPQHF.

This clone was seen more than once but under ten times. The chain employs TRBV5-4 and TRBJ2-7; D not certain. The CDR3 sequence is 14 residues long. Trimming shortened V by 3 bases and J by 6 bases, and 16 bases separated the two germline ends. CDR1 SGHNT and CDR2 YYREEE come from the germline V gene (reference sequence). CDR3 loop: CASSSYTPNSEQYF. For the CDR3, the DNA is TGTGCCAGCAGCTCATACACTCCTAACAGCGAGCAGTACTTC.

This clone was found a few times. The genes are TRBV30 and TRBJ2-2, with D uncertain. Germline V gives CDR1 GTSNPN, CDR2 SVGIG (reference sequence). CDR3 size: 15 residues. The V end lost 3 bases, the J end lost 6 bases, and 17 bases lay between the germline ends. The CDR3 spells CAWSPFGEWAGELFF. The CDR3 bases are TGTGCCTGGAGCCCCTTTGGAGAATGGGCCGGGGAGCTGTTTTTT.

V is TRBV6-5 and J is TRBJ2-3; TRBD1 matches at 7 bases. V lost 7 bases, J lost 1 base, and 5 bases stayed unmatched. The CDR3 spans 14 residues. Germline CDR1 and CDR2: MNHEY and SVGAGI. The chain's CDR3 is CASTGGGGTDTQYF. The DNA of the CDR3 is TGTGCCAGCACAGGGGGTGGGGGCACAGATACGCAGTATTTT.

Ten or more counts support this clone. This chain uses TRBV14 with TRBJ2-7; TRBD2 might be the D (5 bases). The V gene lost 4 bases and the J gene lost 1 base, with 14 bases spanning the gap. Per germline, CDR1 SGHDN and CDR2 FVKESK. This CDR3 spans 15 amino acids. CDR3 nucleotide sequence: TGTGCCAGCAGCCGAACCCTAGGCGGGTCCTACGAGCAGTACTTC. Translation: CASSRTLGGSYEQYF.

The chain uses TRBV11-2 and TRBJ2-1; D may be TRBD1 (5 bases). The CDR3 spans 15 residues. The V end was cut by 5 bases, the J end by 6 bases, with 17 bases between. Germline CDR1 SGHAT, CDR2 FQNNGV. CDR3 protein: CASSPRLSGANEQFF. CDR3 bases: TGTGCCAGCAGCCCCCGTCTGTCTGGGGCCAATGAGCAGTTCTTC.

The chain carries TRBV5-1 and TRBJ2-1; D is perhaps TRBD1 (5 bases). Trimming took 1 base from V and 9 from J, leaving 14 bases between them. CDR1 and CDR2 (germline): SGHRS, YFSETQ. The CDR3 extends over 14 amino acids. CDR3 loop: CASSLYAGMGEQFF. The CDR3 DNA is TGCGCCAGCAGCTTGTATGCAGGGATGGGTGAGCAGTTCTTC.

V is TRBV19 and J is TRBJ2-5, with TRBD2 matching over 10 bases. Looked up from germline, CDR1 is LNHDA and CDR2 is SQIVND (reference sequence). Losses at the gene ends were 5 bases for V and 4 bases for J; bases not matched to a gene: 4. CDR3 length: 14 amino acids. Here the CDR3 DNA reads TGTGCCAGTAGTGCCGGGACTAGCGTAGAGACCCAGTACTTC. This gives the protein CASSAGTSVETQYF.

V and J are TRBV19 and TRBJ2-1; TRBD2 aligns across 9 bases. Trimming took 1 base from V and 8 from J; bases not matched to a gene: 12. The CDR3 extends over 17 amino acids. Germline CDR1 is LNHDA and CDR2 is SQIVND (reference sequence). Here the CDR3 DNA reads TGTGCCAGTAGTATAGGATTACTAGCGGGTGCTATCGATGAGCAGTTCTTC. It is translated as CASSIGLLAGAIDEQFF.

The V gene is TRBV7-2, the J gene TRBJ1-5, with D unresolved. The length of the CDR3 is 12 residues. The germline V gene encodes CDR1 SGHTA and CDR2 FQGNSA. The V end lost 2 bases, the J end lost 6 bases, and 5 bases lay between the germline ends. CDR3 nucleotide sequence: TGTGCCAGCAGCTTACCGGGTCAGCCCCAGCATTTT. Amino acid sequence: CASSLPGQPQHF.

The chain uses TRBV19 and TRBJ2-6, with D maybe TRBD1 (5 bases). The CDR3 covers 20 residues. V was cut by 6 bases and J by 1 base, with 25 bases left in between. CDR1 and CDR2 (germline): LNHDA, SQIVND (reference sequence). The CDR3 sequence is CASSHRTFYANLSGANVLTF. The CDR3 DNA follows: TGTGCCAGTAGCCATCGGACATTCTATGCCAACCTTTCTGGGGCCAACGTCCTGACTTTC. Full variable domain (missing parts from reference TRBV19 and TRBJ2-6): DGGITQSPKYLFRKEGQNVTLSCEQNLNHDAMYWYRQDPGQGLRLIYYSQIVNDFQKGDIAEGYSVSREKKESFPLTVTSAQKNPTAFYLCASSHRTFYANLSGANVLTFGAGSRLTVL.

This clone was counted only a few times. This sequence joins TRBV2 and TRBJ1-1; the match to TRBD1 covers 8 bases. The CDR3 extends over 12 amino acids. The ends lost 6 bases at V and 8 bases at J; junction bases unmatched: 5. Germline values: CDR1 SNHLY, CDR2 FYNNEI. CDR3 amino acids: CASRQGDGEAFF. CDR3 DNA sequence: TGTGCCAGCAGACAGGGGGACGGGGAAGCTTTCTTT. The full variable domain, rest sourced from reference TRBV2 and TRBJ1-1, is EPEVTQTPSHQVTQMGQEVILRCVPISNHLYFYWYRQILGQKVEFLVSFYNNEISEKSEIFDDQFSVERPDGSNFTLKIRSTKLEDSAMYFCASRQGDGEAFFGQGTRLTVV.